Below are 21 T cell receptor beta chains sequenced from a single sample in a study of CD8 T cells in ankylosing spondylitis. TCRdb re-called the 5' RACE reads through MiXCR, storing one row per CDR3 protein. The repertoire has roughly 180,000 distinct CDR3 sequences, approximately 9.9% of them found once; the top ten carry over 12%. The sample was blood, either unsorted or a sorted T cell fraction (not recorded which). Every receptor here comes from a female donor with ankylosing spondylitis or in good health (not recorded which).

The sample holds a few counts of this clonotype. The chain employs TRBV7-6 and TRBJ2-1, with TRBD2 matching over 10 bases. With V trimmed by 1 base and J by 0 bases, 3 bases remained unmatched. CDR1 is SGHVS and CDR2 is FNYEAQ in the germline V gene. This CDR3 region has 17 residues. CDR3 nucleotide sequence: TGTGCCAGCAGCTTAGGACTAGCGGGCAGCTCCTACAATGAGCAGTTCTTC. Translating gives CASSLGLAGSSYNEQFF.

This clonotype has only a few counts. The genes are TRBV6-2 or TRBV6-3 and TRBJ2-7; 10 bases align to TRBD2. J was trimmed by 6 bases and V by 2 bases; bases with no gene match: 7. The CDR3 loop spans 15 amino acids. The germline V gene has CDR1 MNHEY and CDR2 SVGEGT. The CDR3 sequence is CASSYVAGGTGEQYF. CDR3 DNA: TGTGCCAGCAGTTACGTAGCGGGAGGAACGGGCGAGCAGTACTTC.

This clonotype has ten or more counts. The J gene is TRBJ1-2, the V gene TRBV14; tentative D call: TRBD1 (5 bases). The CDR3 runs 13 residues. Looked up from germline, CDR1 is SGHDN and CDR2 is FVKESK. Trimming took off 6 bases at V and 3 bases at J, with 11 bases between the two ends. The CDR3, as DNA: TGTGCCAGCAGGCGAAGCAGGGACTATGGCTACACCTTC. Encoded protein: CASRRSRDYGYTF.

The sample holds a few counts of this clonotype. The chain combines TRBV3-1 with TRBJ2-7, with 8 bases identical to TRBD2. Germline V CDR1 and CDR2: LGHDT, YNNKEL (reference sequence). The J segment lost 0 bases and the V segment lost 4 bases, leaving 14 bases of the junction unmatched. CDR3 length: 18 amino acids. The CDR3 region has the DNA TGTGCCAGCAGCCCCCTCGGTGCGGGAGGACAGAGCTCCTACGAGCAGTACTTC. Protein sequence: CASSPLGAGGQSSYEQYF.

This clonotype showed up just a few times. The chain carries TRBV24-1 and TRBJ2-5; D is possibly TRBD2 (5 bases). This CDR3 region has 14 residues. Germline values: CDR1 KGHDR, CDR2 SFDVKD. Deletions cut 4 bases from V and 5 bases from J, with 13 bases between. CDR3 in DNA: TGTGCCACCAGTGACTCGGGGATAGGGGAGACCCAGTACTTC. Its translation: CATSDSGIGETQYF.

The CDR3 DNA is TGTGCCAGCAGCTTGACCTCGCAAGAGACCCAGTACTTC. It specifies CASSLTSQETQYF. The chain is built from TRBV11-2 and TRBJ2-5; D uncertain. The CDR3 contains 13 residues. Germline CDR1 SGHAT, CDR2 FQNNGV. Trimming stripped 3 bases from V and 2 bases from J, with 7 bases between.

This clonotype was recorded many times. Written as DNA, the CDR3 is TGCAGCGTTGAACGGACCAACACCGGGGAGCTGTTTTTT. This gives the protein CSVERTNTGELFF. The chain is built from TRBV29-1 and TRBJ2-2; no clear D. This CDR3 spans 13 amino acids. V gave up 2 bases and J gave up 2 bases, with 6 bases separating them. Germline lookup yields CDR1 SQVTM and CDR2 ANQGSEA.

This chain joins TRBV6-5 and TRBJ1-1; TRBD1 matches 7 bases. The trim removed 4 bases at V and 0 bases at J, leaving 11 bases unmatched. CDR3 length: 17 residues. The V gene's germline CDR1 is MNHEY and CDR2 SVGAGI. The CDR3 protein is CASSSTYRDSLNTEAFF. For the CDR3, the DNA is TGTGCCAGCAGTTCCACTTACCGGGACAGCCTGAACACTGAAGCTTTCTTT.

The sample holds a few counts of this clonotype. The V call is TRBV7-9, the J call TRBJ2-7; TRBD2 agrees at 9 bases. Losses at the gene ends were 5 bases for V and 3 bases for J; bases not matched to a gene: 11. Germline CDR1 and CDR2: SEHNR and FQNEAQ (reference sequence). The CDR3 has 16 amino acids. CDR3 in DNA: TGTGCCAGCAGCCTAGTTAAGACTAGCGGAGACTACGAGCAGTACTTC. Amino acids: CASSLVKTSGDYEQYF. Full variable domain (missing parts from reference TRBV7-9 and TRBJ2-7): DTGVSQNPRHKITKRGQNVTFRCDPISEHNRLYWYRQTLGQGPEFLTYFQNEAQLEKSRLLSDRFSAERPKGSFSTLEIQRTEQGDSAMYLCASSLVKTSGDYEQYFGPGTRLTVT.

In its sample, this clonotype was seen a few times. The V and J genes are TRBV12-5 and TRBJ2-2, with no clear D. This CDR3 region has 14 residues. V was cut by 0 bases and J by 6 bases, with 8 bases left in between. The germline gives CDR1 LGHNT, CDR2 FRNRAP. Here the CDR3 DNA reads TGTGCTAGTGGTTTGGTACTGAGGTCCGGGGAGCTGTTTTTT. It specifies CASGLVLRSGELFF.

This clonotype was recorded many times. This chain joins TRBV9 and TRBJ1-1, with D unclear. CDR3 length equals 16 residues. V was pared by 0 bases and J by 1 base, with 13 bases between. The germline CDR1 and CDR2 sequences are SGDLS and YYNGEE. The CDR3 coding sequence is TGTGCCAGCAGCGTAGATCGCACGGGCCCGAACACTGAAGCTTTCTTT. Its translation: CASSVDRTGPNTEAFF. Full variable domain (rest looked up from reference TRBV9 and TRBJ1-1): DSGVTQTPKHLITATGQRVTLRCSPRSGDLSVYWYQQSLDQGLQFLIQYYNGEERAKGNILERFSAQQFPDLHSELNLSSLELGDSALYFCASSVDRTGPNTEAFFGQGTRLTVV.

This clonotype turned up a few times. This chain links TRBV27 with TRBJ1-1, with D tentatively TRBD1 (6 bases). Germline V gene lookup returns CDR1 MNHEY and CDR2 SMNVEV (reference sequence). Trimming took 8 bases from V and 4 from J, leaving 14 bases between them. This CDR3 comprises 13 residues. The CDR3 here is CASGAGQTTEAFF. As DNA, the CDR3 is TGTGCCAGCGGAGCCGGACAGACCACTGAAGCTTTCTTT.

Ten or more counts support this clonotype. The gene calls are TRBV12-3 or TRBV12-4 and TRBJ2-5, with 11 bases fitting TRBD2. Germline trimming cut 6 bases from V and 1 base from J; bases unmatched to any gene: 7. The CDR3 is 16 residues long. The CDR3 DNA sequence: TGTGCCAGCAGCCTCGGGACTAGCGGAATCCAAGAGACCCAGTACTTC. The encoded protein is CASSLGTSGIQETQYF.

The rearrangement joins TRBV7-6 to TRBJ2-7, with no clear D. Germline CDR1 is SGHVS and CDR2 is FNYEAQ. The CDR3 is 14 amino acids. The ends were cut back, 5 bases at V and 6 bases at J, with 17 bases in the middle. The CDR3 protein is CASSPNPLQPEQYF. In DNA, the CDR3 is TGTGCCAGCAGCCCAAACCCCCTCCAACCCGAGCAGTACTTC. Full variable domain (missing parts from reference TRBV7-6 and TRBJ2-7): GAGVSQSPRYKVTKRGQDVALRCDPISGHVSLYWYRQALGQGPEFLTYFNYEAQQDKSGLPNDRFSAERPEGSISTLTIQRTEQRDSAMYRCASSPNPLQPEQYFGPGTRLTVT.

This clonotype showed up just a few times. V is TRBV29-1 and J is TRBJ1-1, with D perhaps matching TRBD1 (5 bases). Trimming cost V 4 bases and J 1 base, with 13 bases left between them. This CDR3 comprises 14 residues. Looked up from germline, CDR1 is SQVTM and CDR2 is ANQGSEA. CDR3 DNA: TGCAGCGTTGCATTGGGGCATGGGAACACTGAAGCTTTCTTT. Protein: CSVALGHGNTEAFF.

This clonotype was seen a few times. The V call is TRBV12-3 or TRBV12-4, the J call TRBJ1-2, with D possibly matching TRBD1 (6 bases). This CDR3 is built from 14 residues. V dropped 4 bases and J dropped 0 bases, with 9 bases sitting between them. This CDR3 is CASSSQGTNYGYTF. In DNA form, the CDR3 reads TGTGCCAGCAGTTCACAGGGTACTAACTATGGCTACACCTTC.

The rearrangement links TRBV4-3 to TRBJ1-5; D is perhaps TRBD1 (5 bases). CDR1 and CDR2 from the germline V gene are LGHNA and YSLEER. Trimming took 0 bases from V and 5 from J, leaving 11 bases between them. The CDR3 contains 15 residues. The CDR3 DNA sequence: TGCGCCAGCAGCCAAGATCGTTGGGGCGATCAGCCCCAGCATTTT. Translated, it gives CASSQDRWGDQPQHF.

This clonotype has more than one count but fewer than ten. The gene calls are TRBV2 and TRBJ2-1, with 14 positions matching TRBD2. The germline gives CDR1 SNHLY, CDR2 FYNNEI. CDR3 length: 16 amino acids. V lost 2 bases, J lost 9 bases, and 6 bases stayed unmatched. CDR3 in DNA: TGTGCCAGCAGTGAATTGGGACTAGCGGGAGCAAGTGAGCAGTTCTTC. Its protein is CASSELGLAGASEQFF.

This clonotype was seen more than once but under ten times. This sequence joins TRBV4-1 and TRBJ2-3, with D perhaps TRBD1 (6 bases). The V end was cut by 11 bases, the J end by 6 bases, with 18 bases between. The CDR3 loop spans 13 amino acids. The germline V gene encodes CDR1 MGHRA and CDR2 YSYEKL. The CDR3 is CAAGEHFRDTQYF. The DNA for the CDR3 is TGCGCCGCAGGGGAACATTTTCGGGATACGCAGTATTTT.

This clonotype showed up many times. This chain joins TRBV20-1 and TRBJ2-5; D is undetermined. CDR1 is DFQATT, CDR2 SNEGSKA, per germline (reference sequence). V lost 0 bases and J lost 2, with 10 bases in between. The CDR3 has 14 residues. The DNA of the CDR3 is TGCAGTGCTAGAGATAGAACAACTCAAGAGACCCAGTACTTC. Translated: CSARDRTTQETQYF.

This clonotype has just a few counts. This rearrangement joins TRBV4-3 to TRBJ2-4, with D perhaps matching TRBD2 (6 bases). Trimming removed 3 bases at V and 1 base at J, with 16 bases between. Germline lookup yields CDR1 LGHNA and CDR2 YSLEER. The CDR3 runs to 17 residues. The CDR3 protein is CASSHIPGGSAKNIQYF. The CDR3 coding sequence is TGCGCCAGCAGCCATATCCCCGGGGGATCGGCCAAAAACATTCAGTACTTC.